The 18 T cell receptor beta chains below come from one sample, sequenced in a study of shared clonotypes between healthy human individuals. The table came from immunoSEQ multiplex PCR; TCRdb's copy has only in-frame clones and leaves some out. The data contain approximately 2,200,000 clones, around 93% of them singletons. Terminally differentiated effector memory CD45RA+ cells were excluded from the naive CD8 cells, which were CD45RO-negative and positively selected for CCR7. The sequenced material came from naive CD8+ T cells from PBMCs. The receptors shown here come from a man aged 18 to 35 in good health. Some clones in this sample may be carry-over from other donors' samples.

J is TRBJ1-2 and V is TRBV11-2; D is undetermined. Germline V gene sequence: CDR1 SGHAT, CDR2 FQNNGV. The CDR3 has 14 amino acids. The V and J ends lost 5 bases and 4 bases respectively, with 14 bases between them. The CDR3 here is CASSNLRTAYGYTF. CDR3 nucleotides: TGTGCCAGCAGCAATCTCAGGACTGCCTATGGCTACACCTTC.

V and J are TRBV28 and TRBJ1-5; D possibly corresponds to TRBD1 (6 bases). Germline V gives CDR1 MDHEN, CDR2 SYDVKM. This CDR3 is 16 amino acids long. V shed 0 bases and J shed 3 bases, with 12 bases lying between them. For the CDR3, the DNA is TGTGCCAGCAGTTTATGGTCTCAGGGGATCAATCAGCCCCAGCATTTT. Residues: CASSLWSQGINQPQHF.

This clone was recorded once. Other DNA sequences within the sample encode an identical CDR3. The V and J genes are TRBV7-8 and TRBJ2-7; D uncertain. This CDR3 comprises 13 residues. Trimming removed 1 base from V and 1 base from J, with 5 bases in between. Germline values: CDR1 SGHVS, CDR2 FQNEAQ. CDR3 coding DNA: TGTGCCAGCAGCTTAGACCAATCCTACGAGCAGTACTTC. Encoded protein: CASSLDQSYEQYF.

The gene calls are TRBV27 and TRBJ2-7; TRBD2 matches 10 bases. CDR3 length equals 17 residues. The J segment lost 6 bases and the V segment lost 6 bases, leaving 17 bases of the junction unmatched. Germline values: CDR1 MNHEY, CDR2 SMNVEV (reference sequence). CDR3 coding DNA: TGTGCCAGCAGACCCCGTCCCGGGCTAGCGGGAGCGGTCGAGCAGTACTTC. This gives the protein CASRPRPGLAGAVEQYF.

The chain couples TRBV19 to TRBJ1-1; D unresolved. This CDR3 is built from 13 residues. The V gene lost 8 bases and the J gene lost 7 bases, with 17 bases spanning the gap. The germline V gene has CDR1 LNHDA and CDR2 SQIVND (reference sequence). In nucleotides, the CDR3 is TGTGCCAGTGTGGACGTGGACGTAGGTGAAGCTTTCTTT. It yields the protein CASVDVDVGEAFF.

J is TRBJ2-5 and V is TRBV28, with a possible D match to TRBD1 (6 bases). This CDR3 comprises 15 residues. V shed 3 bases and J shed 5 bases, with 16 bases lying between them. The germline gives CDR1 MDHEN, CDR2 SYDVKM. The CDR3 bases are TGTGCCAGCAGTTTTTTCAGGGGTAGAGGCGAGACCCAGTACTTC. It codes for CASSFFRGRGETQYF.

V is TRBV2 and J is TRBJ2-1; TRBD2 agrees at 8 bases. The CDR3 has 18 residues. V was pared by 5 bases and J by 2 bases, with 14 bases of the junction left unmatched. CDR1 is SNHLY and CDR2 is FYNNEI in the germline V gene. In DNA form, the CDR3 reads TGTGCCAGCAGTTTTCTAGCGGGTGGGAACCCCACCTACAATGAGCAGTTCTTC. Amino acid sequence: CASSFLAGGNPTYNEQFF.

The genes are TRBV11-2 and TRBJ2-1, with 7 bases that match TRBD2. Per germline, CDR1 SGHAT and CDR2 FQNNGV. The CDR3 is 16 amino acids. Trimming took 5 bases from V and 4 from J; bases not matched to a gene: 11. The CDR3 DNA sequence: TGTGCCAGCAGCCAAGAAGTTGCGGGAGTGTACAATGAGCAGTTCTTC. Translated: CASSQEVAGVYNEQFF.

In regard to this clone: Other DNA sequences in this specimen translate into the identical CDR3. The V and J genes are TRBV7-9 and TRBJ2-1; no definite D call. Germline CDR1 reads SEHNR; CDR2 reads FQNEAQ (reference sequence). Trimming cost V 6 bases and J 3 bases, with 9 bases left between them. The CDR3 is 13 residues long. The CDR3 coding sequence is TGTGCCAGCAGTTCGGACGGCTACAATGAGCAGTTCTTC. Protein sequence: CASSSDGYNEQFF.

V and J are TRBV27 and TRBJ1-1; a weak D match, TRBD1 (5 bases). Germline V lookup: CDR1 MNHEY, CDR2 SMNVEV (reference sequence). This CDR3 is 15 amino acids long. Trimming left V 4 bases short and J 1 base short, with 13 bases between. CDR3 in DNA: TGTGCCAGCAGTTCCCGGGGCGGGGAGAACACTGAAGCTTTCTTT. Translation: CASSSRGGENTEAFF.

J is TRBJ2-3 and V is TRBV13; D is tentatively TRBD1 or TRBD2 (5 bases each). CDR1 is PRHDT, CDR2 FYEKMQ, per germline (reference sequence). This CDR3 is built from 14 residues. The V end was cut by 5 bases, the J end by 2 bases, with 11 bases between. The CDR3 reads CASSDGTDTDTQYF. CDR3 in DNA: TGTGCCAGCAGCGACGGGACCGACACAGATACGCAGTATTTT.

The rearrangement uses TRBV5-1 and TRBJ2-7; D might be TRBD2 (5 bases). CDR1 and CDR2 from the germline V gene are SGHRS and YFSETQ. The CDR3 extends over 14 amino acids. V lost 2 bases, J lost 2 bases, and 11 bases lay in between. CDR3 in amino acids: CASSFSGNPYEQYF. CDR3 sequence (DNA): TGCGCCAGCAGCTTTTCCGGGAACCCCTACGAGCAGTACTTC.

This chain connects TRBV28 to TRBJ2-3; TRBD2 might be the D (6 bases). CDR1 is MDHEN and CDR2 is SYDVKM in the germline V gene. The length of the CDR3 is 16 residues. With 5 bases removed from V and 2 bases from J, the gap between germline ends came to 17 bases. The CDR3 sequence is CASSTGIAAFTDTQYF. CDR3 sequence (DNA): TGTGCCAGCAGTACGGGTATAGCGGCCTTCACAGATACGCAGTATTTT.

For this clone: At one of its ends the junction is not consistent with the germline gene, which may arise from a read error. CDR3 region: CASSSRLDSQYF. CDR3 bases: TGTGCCAGTAGTAGCCGACTAGATTCGCAGTATTTT. The J gene is TRBJ2-3, the V gene TRBV19; a possible D gene is TRBD2 (6 bases). The CDR3 has 12 amino acids. Germline CDR1 and CDR2: LNHDA and SQIVND (reference sequence).

This chain connects TRBV7-3 to TRBJ2-5; TRBD2 aligns across 7 bases. Per germline, CDR1 SGHTA and CDR2 FQGTGA. V trimming: 1 base; J trimming: 1 base; junction bases outside the gene matches: 3. The CDR3 loop spans 15 amino acids. The CDR3 sequence: CASSLRAGAQETQYF. The CDR3 nucleotides are TGTGCCAGCAGCTTAAGGGCGGGAGCCCAAGAGACCCAGTACTTC.

The chain recombines TRBV28 with TRBJ1-1; D is unresolved. Germline V lookup: CDR1 MDHEN, CDR2 SYDVKM. This CDR3 spans 15 amino acids. Between the trimmed V and J ends, which lost 0 bases and 3 bases, there was a span of 11 bases. CDR3 nucleotides: TGTGCCAGCAGTTTATGGGCAGGAGCGGACACTGAAGCTTTCTTT. Its translation: CASSLWAGADTEAFF.

This chain uses TRBV5-1 with TRBJ1-1; a weak D match, TRBD1 (6 bases). Trimming took 2 bases from V and 5 from J, leaving 10 bases between them. The CDR3 consists of 13 residues. CDR1 SGHRS and CDR2 YFSETQ come from the germline V gene. CDR3 bases: TGCGCCAGCAGCTTCGAGGGGGGAACTGAAGCTTTCTTT. Translated, it gives CASSFEGGTEAFF.

The chain combines TRBV15 with TRBJ2-1, with D perhaps TRBD2 (5 bases). V was trimmed by 1 base and J by 7 bases, leaving 14 bases between them. CDR3 size: 15 residues. From germline, CDR1 is LNHNV and CDR2 YYDKDF (reference sequence). CDR3 nucleotides: TGTGCCACCAGCAGAGTGGTTAGCGCGAGAAATGAGCAGTTCTTC. Amino acids: CATSRVVSARNEQFF.